What follows are 31 T cell receptor beta chains derived from one specimen sequenced in a study. Via MiXCR, TCRdb re-called the 5' RACE reads, giving one row per CDR3 protein. The table includes roughly 44,000 distinct CDR3 sequences, approximately 31% detected once. The sample consisted of memory CD4+ T cells sorted from a lymph node. As for subset: memory CD4+ T cells, CD4+CD45RO+CD25-. These receptors came from a female donor with breast cancer.

This clonotype was counted once. The chain links TRBV3-1 to TRBJ2-2; 10 bases are a match to TRBD2. CDR1 is LGHDT and CDR2 is YNNKEL in the germline V gene (reference sequence). The CDR3 covers 14 residues. V lost 10 bases to trimming and J lost 4 bases; unmatched junction nucleotides: 6. The CDR3 DNA reads as TGTGCCACCCTAGCGGGGGAGTCCACCGGGGAGCTGTTTTTT. It specifies CATLAGESTGELFF.

The chain has TRBV4-2 and TRBJ2-3; the match to TRBD2 covers 10 bases. J gave up 4 bases and V 0 bases, and 7 bases lay outside the gene matches. The germline V gene has CDR1 LGHNA and CDR2 YNFKEQ. The CDR3 spans 17 residues. Here the CDR3 reads CASSQDSASGSADTQYF. In DNA form, the CDR3 reads TGTGCCAGCAGCCAAGATAGCGCTAGCGGGAGTGCAGATACGCAGTATTTT.

This clonotype turned up a few times. The chain joins TRBV5-1 to TRBJ2-7; D unresolved. Trimming took 0 bases from V and 0 from J, leaving 10 bases between them. CDR3 length: 15 amino acids. CDR1 is SGHRS and CDR2 is YFSETQ in the germline V gene. The chain's CDR3 is CASSLDRRSSYEQYF. In DNA form, the CDR3 reads TGCGCCAGCAGCTTGGATAGGAGAAGCTCCTACGAGCAGTACTTC.

The chain carries TRBV20-1 and TRBJ2-5; no clear D. Germline CDR1 is DFQATT and CDR2 is SNEGSKA (reference sequence). Between the trimmed V and J ends, which lost 1 base and 5 bases, there was a span of 11 bases. The CDR3 length is 13 residues. The CDR3 nucleotides are TGCAGTGCTAGAGTCCGGTCCCTGGAGACCCAGTACTTC. Translation gives CSARVRSLETQYF.

The chain's CDR3 is CASSLAVGETQYF. CDR3 coding DNA: TGTGCCAGCAGTTTAGCGGTGGGCGAGACCCAGTACTTC. This chain connects TRBV12-3 or TRBV12-4 to TRBJ2-5; unclear D gene. CDR3 length: 13 residues. Trimming left V 0 bases short and J 5 bases short, with 7 bases between.

This clonotype has a handful of counts. V and J are TRBV29-1 and TRBJ2-7; the match to TRBD2 covers 7 bases. The CDR3 has 14 residues. Per germline, CDR1 SQVTM and CDR2 ANQGSEA. V lost 2 bases to trimming and J lost 1 base; unmatched junction nucleotides: 5. The CDR3 here is CSVETSGISYEQYF. DNA of the CDR3: TGCAGCGTTGAAACCAGCGGGATATCCTACGAGCAGTACTTC.

The rearrangement links TRBV7-8 to TRBJ1-4; TRBD1 might be the D (6 bases). The V and J ends lost 5 bases and 6 bases respectively, with 10 bases between them. The CDR3 extends over 13 amino acids. Germline CDR1 and CDR2: SGHVS and FQNEAQ. The CDR3 region is CASSPGADEKLFF. CDR3 bases: TGTGCCAGCAGCCCGGGGGCAGATGAAAAACTGTTTTTT.

The chain couples TRBV12-3 or TRBV12-4 to TRBJ2-2; D perhaps matches TRBD1 (6 bases). The CDR3 sequence is 14 residues long. V was clipped by 5 bases and J by 1 base, with 8 bases between them. The CDR3: CASSRTENTGELFF. DNA of the CDR3: TGTGCCAGCAGTCGGACAGAGAACACCGGGGAGCTGTTTTTT.

This clonotype turned up a few times. The V call is TRBV9, the J call TRBJ2-4; weak D call: TRBD1 (5 bases). CDR1 and CDR2 from the germline V gene are SGDLS and YYNGEE. The CDR3 is 15 amino acids. V was clipped by 2 bases and J by 6 bases, with 15 bases between them. The CDR3 here is CASSVNLEDRNIQYF. In DNA, the CDR3 is TGTGCCAGCAGCGTCAACCTCGAAGACAGAAACATTCAGTACTTC. The complete variable domain, with remaining parts taken from reference TRBV9 and TRBJ2-4, reads DSGVTQTPKHLITATGQRVTLRCSPRSGDLSVYWYQQSLDQGLQFLIQYYNGEERAKGNILERFSAQQFPDLHSELNLSSLELGDSALYFCASSVNLEDRNIQYFGAGTRLSVL.

Worth noting for this clonotype: Because the CDR3 is missing its conserved closing phenylalanine or tryptophan, this is likely a read error. The chain employs TRBV4-2 and TRBJ2-3, with unresolved D. This CDR3 comprises 16 residues. V was pared by 1 base and J by 6 bases, with 17 bases between. Germline values: CDR1 LGHNA, CDR2 YNFKEQ. This chain's CDR3 is CASSQVEPEGSDTQYL. As DNA, the CDR3 is TGTGCCAGCAGCCAAGTAGAGCCCGAAGGGTCCGATACGCAGTATCTT.

The chain uses TRBV7-3 and TRBJ2-1; the match to TRBD2 covers 13 bases. There are 17 residues in the CDR3. After removal of 4 bases from V and 4 bases from J, the junction contained 7 bases not matched to a gene. Germline loops: CDR1 SGHTA, CDR2 FQGTGA. CDR3 loop: CASSSGLAGEGYNEQFF. CDR3 sequence (DNA): TGTGCCAGCAGCTCTGGACTAGCGGGAGAGGGGTACAATGAGCAGTTCTTC. The complete variable domain, with remaining parts taken from reference TRBV7-3 and TRBJ2-1, reads GAGVSQTPSNKVTEKGKYVELRCDPISGHTALYWYRQSLGQGPEFLIYFQGTGAADDSGLPNDRFFAVRPEGSVSTLKIQRTERGDSAVYLCASSSGLAGEGYNEQFFGPGTRLTVL.

This chain uses TRBV7-2 with TRBJ2-5, with 9 bases fitting TRBD2. The CDR3 is 18 residues long. Germline-derived CDR1 and CDR2 are SGHTA and FQGNSA. Trimming took 5 bases from V and 4 from J; bases not matched to a gene: 17. In DNA, the CDR3 is TGTGCCAGCAGCGTAGTTGCTAGCGGGATGGCGACGGGAGAGACCCAGTACTTC. As protein: CASSVVASGMATGETQYF.

This chain uses TRBV4-2 with TRBJ2-1; 9 bases match TRBD1. The V segment lost 1 base and the J segment 7 bases; nucleotides outside the gene matches: 2. Germline CDR1 reads LGHNA; CDR2 reads YNFKEQ. The CDR3 contains 14 residues. CDR3 sequence: CASSQGDRVNEQFF. In DNA form, the CDR3 reads TGTGCCAGCAGCCAAGGGGACAGGGTAAATGAGCAGTTCTTC.

The chain is built from TRBV29-1 and TRBJ1-2; D unclear. Germline loops: CDR1 SQVTM, CDR2 ANQGSEA. Deletions cut 4 bases from V and 8 bases from J, with 8 bases between. This CDR3 comprises 10 residues. CDR3 region: CSVGEPGYTF. CDR3 nucleotide sequence: TGCAGCGTTGGAGAACCCGGCTACACCTTC.

The V and J genes are TRBV12-3 or TRBV12-4 and TRBJ1-5, with a tentative D call TRBD1 (6 bases). The CDR3 is 13 residues long. The V and J ends lost 5 bases and 7 bases respectively, with 12 bases between them. CDR3 region: CASSIQGGQPQHF. CDR3 nucleotide sequence: TGTGCCAGCAGTATACAGGGAGGGCAGCCCCAGCATTTT.

The chain is built from TRBV20-1 and TRBJ2-1; D assignment may be TRBD1 or TRBD2 (5 bases each). Between the trimmed V and J ends, which lost 6 bases and 5 bases, there was a span of 20 bases. The CDR3 sequence is 15 residues long. The germline gives CDR1 DFQATT, CDR2 SNEGSKA (reference sequence). The CDR3 DNA reads TGCAGTGCCCGACGTAAAACCGGGACGCACAATGAGCAGTTCTTC. It specifies CSARRKTGTHNEQFF.

A few counts support this clonotype. This sequence joins TRBV9 and TRBJ1-3; D is uncertain. V gave up 3 bases and J gave up 4 bases, with 5 bases separating them. The length of the CDR3 is 12 residues. Germline V gene sequence: CDR1 SGDLS, CDR2 YYNGEE. Here the CDR3 DNA reads TGTGCCAGCAGCGGAGGAGGAAACACCATATATTTT. This gives the protein CASSGGGNTIYF.

This clonotype appeared a few times. The chain links TRBV19 to TRBJ2-7; 8 bases map to TRBD2. The CDR3 consists of 14 residues. Germline V CDR1 and CDR2: LNHDA, SQIVND (reference sequence). After removal of 10 bases from V and 0 bases from J, the junction contained 8 bases not matched to a gene. Here the CDR3 DNA reads TGTGCCACTTGCCCGGGAGGGAGCTCCTACGAGCAGTACTTC. Amino acid sequence: CATCPGGSSYEQYF.

CDR3 residues: CASSLGPTVSGANVLTF. As DNA, the CDR3 is TGTGCCAGCAGCTTGGGCCCCACGGTTTCTGGGGCCAACGTCCTGACTTTC. V usage is TRBV5-5 and J usage is TRBJ2-6; no clear D. The CDR3 is 17 amino acids. CDR1 and CDR2 (germline): SGHKS, YYEKEE (reference sequence). Deletions cut 0 bases from V and 1 base from J, with 11 bases between.

This clonotype was seen a few times. The V call is TRBV7-2, the J call TRBJ1-2, with 9 bases matching TRBD1. The CDR3 has 14 residues. J gave up 5 bases and V 5 bases, and 6 bases lay outside the gene matches. Germline V gene sequence: CDR1 SGHTA, CDR2 FQGNSA. CDR3 amino acids: CASSGQGSNYGYTF. DNA for the CDR3: TGTGCCAGCAGCGGACAGGGGTCAAATTATGGCTACACCTTC.

The chain links TRBV7-3 to TRBJ2-3; no definite D call. The J call may be mistaken, given a closer DNA end match to TRBJ1-5. The V gene's germline CDR1 is SGHTA and CDR2 FQGTGA. The CDR3 contains 13 residues. CDR3 DNA: TGTGCCAGCAGCTCCTCATCGGGAGATACGCAGCATTTT. It codes for CASSSSSGDTQHF.

This clonotype was counted ten times or more. This chain uses TRBV5-4 with TRBJ2-1; 9 bases align to TRBD2. The V segment lost 4 bases and the J segment 6 bases; nucleotides outside the gene matches: 5. CDR1 is SGHNT, CDR2 YYREEE, per germline (reference sequence). The CDR3 loop spans 14 amino acids. CDR3 in amino acids: CASSVKRGANEQFF. The CDR3 nucleotides read TGTGCCAGCAGCGTCAAGCGGGGGGCCAATGAGCAGTTCTTC.

The V gene is TRBV7-6, the J gene TRBJ2-2; 7 bases align to TRBD1. The V and J ends lost 5 bases and 0 bases, in that order; junction bases with no gene match: 6. The germline gives CDR1 SGHVS, CDR2 FNYEAQ. This CDR3 comprises 16 residues. Here the CDR3 DNA reads TGTGCCAGCAGCCCGCGACAGGGTGCGAACACCGGGGAGCTGTTTTTT. Translation: CASSPRQGANTGELFF.

J is TRBJ2-7 and V is TRBV5-1, with 11 bases fitting TRBD2. V lost 4 bases and J lost 7; bases outside the gene matches: 4. Germline CDR1 and CDR2: SGHRS and YFSETQ. This CDR3 is 13 amino acids long. CDR3 coding DNA: TGCGCCAGCAGCCTCAGACTAGCGGGGGAGCAGTACTTC. The encoded protein is CASSLRLAGEQYF.

The rearrangement joins TRBV7-9 to TRBJ2-5; 8 bases are a match to TRBD2. V trimming: 4 bases; J trimming: 5 bases; junction bases outside the gene matches: 6. In germline, CDR1 is SEHNR, CDR2 FQNEAQ (reference sequence). The CDR3 loop spans 14 amino acids. CDR3 DNA: TGTGCCAGCAGCTACGCCACGGGGGGGGAGACCCAGTACTTC. Amino acid sequence: CASSYATGGETQYF.

V and J are TRBV28 and TRBJ1-2; perhaps TRBD1 as D (5 bases). V lost 5 bases, J lost 7 bases, and 17 bases lay in between. The CDR3 spans 14 residues. In germline, CDR1 is MDHEN, CDR2 SYDVKM. CDR3 protein: CASSIPGAQGGYTF. In nucleotides, the CDR3 is TGTGCCAGCAGTATCCCCGGGGCGCAAGGTGGCTACACCTTC.

V usage is TRBV6-5 and J usage is TRBJ1-5, with D maybe TRBD1 (5 bases). Germline CDR1 MNHEY, CDR2 SVGAGI. Trimming took 0 bases from V and 7 from J, leaving 13 bases between them. This CDR3 is built from 15 residues. The CDR3 protein is CASSYSPPGRQPQHF. In nucleotides, the CDR3 is TGTGCCAGCAGTTACTCCCCCCCGGGGCGCCAGCCCCAGCATTTT.

This clonotype was picked up a small number of times. The gene calls are TRBV4-2 and TRBJ2-3; D gene ambiguous. Per the germline V gene, CDR1 is LGHNA and CDR2 is YNFKEQ. V lost 0 bases to trimming and J lost 2 bases, with 6 bases between them. The CDR3 has 14 residues. DNA for the CDR3: TGTGCCAGCAGCCAAGACCCGAACACAGATACGCAGTATTTT. Translation gives CASSQDPNTDTQYF.

V is TRBV9 and J is TRBJ1-2; possibly TRBD1 for D (6 bases). CDR1 and CDR2 from the germline V gene are SGDLS and YYNGEE. V was pared by 0 bases and J by 4 bases, with 10 bases between. This CDR3 comprises 14 residues. DNA for the CDR3: TGTGCCAGCAGCGTAGGGACAGACGCCTATGGCTACACCTTC. Its protein product is CASSVGTDAYGYTF. The variable domain in full, with the rest retrieved from reference TRBV9 and TRBJ1-2, is DSGVTQTPKHLITATGQRVTLRCSPRSGDLSVYWYQQSLDQGLQFLIQYYNGEERAKGNILERFSAQQFPDLHSELNLSSLELGDSALYFCASSVGTDAYGYTFGSGTRLTVV.

The chain uses TRBV9 and TRBJ1-4, with TRBD1 matching over 8 bases. After removal of 3 bases from V and 7 bases from J, the junction contained 8 bases not matched to a gene. Germline V CDR1 and CDR2: SGDLS, YYNGEE. CDR3 length: 15 residues. This CDR3 reads CASSARNRGGEKLFF. CDR3 coding DNA: TGTGCCAGCAGCGCAAGAAACAGGGGGGGTGAAAAACTGTTTTTT.

This clonotype has more than one count but fewer than ten. The chain recombines TRBV5-1 with TRBJ2-3, with unresolved D. The CDR3 is made up of 13 amino acids. Germline values: CDR1 SGHRS, CDR2 YFSETQ. V shed 1 base and J shed 3 bases, with 6 bases lying between them. The CDR3 DNA reads TGCGCCAGCAGCTTGTCGGGTACAGATACGCAGTATTTT. It encodes CASSLSGTDTQYF.